This T cell receptor beta chain is from a study of CD8 T cells in Susac syndrome. Turning to the study itself: Among sequenced Susac syndrome patients, about 6 had active disease and eight or nine were in remission. When blood was collected, patients with Susac syndrome were therapy-naive, were taking corticosteroids, or were receiving intravenous immunoglobulin alone.

Note on this clonotype: What it recognizes is unknown.

Reverse transcription used roughly 0.45 to 1 ug RNA and random hexamers. TCRdb analysed the immunoSEQ multiplex PCR reads with MiXCR anew, one entry per CDR3 protein. Of about 190,000 distinct CDR3 sequences listed, roughly 94% were seen once; the top ten hold around 0.15%. Regarding the study as a whole: Among people with Susac, CD8+ clonal expansion was greatest in TEMRA cells and active patients. Total CD8+ and CD8+ TEMRA repertoires contained sixteen and five Susac-specific public clones, respectively.

Germline V lookup: CDR1 ENHRY, CDR2 SYGVKD. V was cut by 8 bases and J by 3 bases, with 10 bases left in between. The CDR3 sequence is 12 residues long. The genes are TRBV10-3 and TRBJ1-1; D is undetermined. The sample taken for sequencing was CD8+ T cells from PBMCs. The sequence was collected from a human donor with Susac syndrome. Written as DNA, the CDR3 is TGTGCCATCCTCCCCTCTGACACTGAAGCTTTCTTT. Translating gives CAILPSDTEAFF.